Each of the 11 T cell receptor beta chains below was sequenced from the same sample in a study of chemoradiotherapy in HPV16-positive cancers. Sequenced by immunoSEQ multiplex PCR; TCRdb stores in-frame clones only, minus some. Of some 30,000 clones listed, 80% are singletons. The sample was blood, taken from a patient who underwent chemoradiotherapy. Receptors were obtained from a human donor with HPV-associated anogenital cancer.

This clone was seen a handful of times. The chain is built from TRBV18 and TRBJ1-1; D unresolved. CDR1 is KGHSH and CDR2 is LQKENI in the germline V gene. Trimming shortened V by 3 bases and J by 0 bases, and 8 bases separated the two germline ends. This CDR3 is 14 amino acids long. CDR3 in amino acids: CASSPMEMNTEAFF. The CDR3 DNA is TGTGCCAGCTCACCCATGGAAATGAACACTGAAGCTTTCTTT.

The V call is TRBV30, the J call TRBJ2-7; 7 positions agree with TRBD1. CDR3 length equals 15 residues. With V trimmed by 2 bases and J by 5 bases, 12 bases remained unmatched. CDR1 is GTSNPN and CDR2 is SVGIG in the germline V gene (reference sequence). In DNA, the CDR3 is TGTGCCTGGAGTCCCAAGCCGACAGGGTGGAACGAGCAGTACTTC. This encodes CAWSPKPTGWNEQYF.

As DNA, the CDR3 is TGTGCCAGCAACGTCCGGACAGCCTATGGCTACACCTTC. Its translation: CASNVRTAYGYTF. The chain couples TRBV5-4 to TRBJ1-2; tentatively, D is TRBD1 (6 bases). The CDR3 length is 13 residues. Germline V gene lookup returns CDR1 SGHNT and CDR2 YYREEE (reference sequence). Trimming shortened V by 6 bases and J by 4 bases, and 13 bases separated the two germline ends.

The chain links TRBV7-2 to TRBJ1-2; D unresolved. Trimming pared 3 bases from V and 3 bases from J, leaving 20 bases between. The CDR3 length is 17 residues. Germline CDR1 SGHTA, CDR2 FQGNSA. CDR3 in amino acids: CASSFRTITARDYGYTF. As DNA, the CDR3 is TGTGCCAGCAGCTTTAGAACTATCACCGCGCGCGACTATGGCTACACCTTC. The complete variable domain, with remaining parts taken from reference TRBV7-2 and TRBJ1-2, reads GAGVSQSPSNKVTEKGKDVELRCDPISGHTALYWYRQSLGQGLEFLIYFQGNSAPDKSGLPSDRFSAERTGGSVSTLTIQRTQQEDSAVYLCASSFRTITARDYGYTFGSGTRLTVV.

The chain employs TRBV9 and TRBJ2-1, with a tentative D call TRBD2 (7 bases). The CDR3 has 15 residues. Germline values: CDR1 SGDLS, CDR2 YYNGEE. V was cut by 0 bases and J by 7 bases, with 14 bases left in between. The CDR3 nucleotides are TGTGCCAGCAGCGTAGTAGGGGGGGTGGGAAATGAGCAGTTCTTC. Translating gives CASSVVGGVGNEQFF.

The rearrangement links TRBV27 to TRBJ2-7; D remains unclear. The CDR3 loop spans 14 amino acids. Germline CDR1 MNHEY, CDR2 SMNVEV (reference sequence). V shed 0 bases and J shed 0 bases, with 6 bases lying between them. The CDR3 nucleotides read TGTGCCAGCAGTTTATCACGGAGCTCCTACGAGCAGTACTTC. It codes for CASSLSRSSYEQYF.

In this sample, this clone turned up once. V is TRBV6-8 and J is TRBJ1-6; D not certain. In germline, CDR1 is MNHGY, CDR2 SAAAGT. With 6 bases removed from V and 2 bases from J, the gap between germline ends came to 5 bases. This CDR3 has 13 residues. The chain's CDR3 is CASREAYNSPLHF. CDR3 DNA: TGTGCCAGCAGGGAGGCCTATAATTCACCCCTCCACTTT.

This clone was observed once. The V gene is TRBV11-3, the J gene TRBJ2-2; 9 bases agree with TRBD2. The CDR3 covers 15 residues. V shed 5 bases, J shed 4 bases, and the junction held 5 bases outside the gene matches. Germline V gene lookup returns CDR1 SGHNT and CDR2 YENEEA. The chain's CDR3 is CASSASGVSTGELFF. CDR3 DNA: TGTGCCAGCAGCGCTAGCGGGGTGAGCACCGGGGAGCTGTTTTTT. Looking up the rest from reference TRBV11-3 and TRBJ2-2 gives the full variable domain: EAGVVQSPRYKIIEKKQPVAFWCNPISGHNTLYWYLQNLGQGPELLIRYENEEAVDDSQLPKDRFSAERLKGVDSTLKIQPAELGDSAVYLCASSASGVSTGELFFGEGSRLTVL.

The rearrangement uses TRBV4-1 and TRBJ1-2; D gene uncertain. CDR3 length equals 16 residues. V lost 1 base and J 4 bases, leaving 16 bases between the germline ends. Germline CDR1 and CDR2: MGHRA and YSYEKL. The CDR3 DNA is TGCGCCAGCAGCCAAGGGGGTAGGACGCAGGCCTATGGCTACACCTTC. This sequence encodes CASSQGGRTQAYGYTF.

The chain carries TRBV9 and TRBJ2-1; 12 nucleotides match TRBD2. Germline V gene data show CDR1 as SGDLS and CDR2 as YYNGEE. CDR3 length equals 17 residues. Trimming at V came to 3 bases and at J to 7 bases, leaving 11 bases not matched to a gene. The CDR3 region is CASSGHTGLAGINEQFF. CDR3 in DNA: TGTGCCAGCAGCGGGCACACAGGACTAGCGGGGATTAATGAGCAGTTCTTC.

The rearrangement links TRBV14 to TRBJ1-4, with 7 bases matching TRBD1. V trimming: 0 bases; J trimming: 8 bases; junction bases outside the gene matches: 9. The length of the CDR3 is 16 residues. Germline lookup yields CDR1 SGHDN and CDR2 FVKESK. CDR3 DNA: TGTGCCAGCAGCCAAGATCAAGACAGGGTCCAGGAAAAACTGTTTTTT. This gives the protein CASSQDQDRVQEKLFF.